The sequence of this T cell receptor beta chain was determined in a study of Ad26.COV2.S vaccination and SARS-CoV-2 variants. Across the whole study: Among those in the COV1001 Ad26.COV2.S trial arm was the donor.

Treatment meaning: over 15 received Ad26.COV2.S at low or high dose, single or two shots; five or six received placebo; per-sample allocation not given. Sampling took place 63 days after the first vaccine or placebo injection. It was Wuhan-strain SARS-CoV-2 spike that the Ad26 vaccine vector expressed. Findings of the study overall: The TCR-based breadth and depth measures might underestimate overall T cell responses. Relative to placebo recipients, vaccine recipients exhibited elevated spike-specific TCR breadth.

Assay: immunoSEQ multiplex PCR; the TCRdb copy retains only in-frame clones and omits some. In the table there are 350,000 to 450,000 clones, about nine tenths of which are singletons. CDR1 is SGHAT and CDR2 is FQNNGV in the germline V gene. The CDR3 totals 14 residues. Trimming pared 1 base from V and 0 bases from J, leaving 7 bases between. The count of this clone is one. The target antigen is unknown. The J gene is TRBJ2-7, the V gene TRBV11-2; possible D gene TRBD2, 5 bases. This clonotype was sampled from a person aged 18 to 65 who received the Ad26.COV2.S COVID-19 vaccine or a placebo. The sequenced sample was peripheral blood, obtained in a trial of Ad26.COV2.S vaccine versus placebo. The CDR3, as DNA: TGTGCCAGCAGCTTAGGCGGGCCCTCCTACGAGCAGTACTTC. Translation gives CASSLGGPSYEQYF.